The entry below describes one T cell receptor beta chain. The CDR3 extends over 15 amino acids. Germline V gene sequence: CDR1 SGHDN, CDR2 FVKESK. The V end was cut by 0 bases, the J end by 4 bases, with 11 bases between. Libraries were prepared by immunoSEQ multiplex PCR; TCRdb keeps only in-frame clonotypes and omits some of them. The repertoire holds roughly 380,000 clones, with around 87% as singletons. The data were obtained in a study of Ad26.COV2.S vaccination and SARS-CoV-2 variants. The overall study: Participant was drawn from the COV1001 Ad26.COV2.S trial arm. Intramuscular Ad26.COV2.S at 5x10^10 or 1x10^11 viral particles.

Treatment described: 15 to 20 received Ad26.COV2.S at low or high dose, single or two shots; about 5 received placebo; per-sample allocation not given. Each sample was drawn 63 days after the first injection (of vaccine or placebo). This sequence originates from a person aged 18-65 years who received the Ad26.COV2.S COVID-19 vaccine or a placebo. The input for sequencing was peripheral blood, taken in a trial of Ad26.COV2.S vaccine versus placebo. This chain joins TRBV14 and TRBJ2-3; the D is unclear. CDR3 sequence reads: CASSQDLGWADTQYF. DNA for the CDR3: TGTGCCAGCAGCCAAGATTTGGGATGGGCAGATACGCAGTATTTT. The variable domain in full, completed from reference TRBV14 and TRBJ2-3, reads EAGVTQFPSHSVIEKGQTVTLRCDPISGHDNLYWYRRVMGKEIKFLLHFVKESKQDESGMPNNRFLAERTGGTYSTLKVQPAELEDSGVYFCASSQDLGWADTQYFGPGTRLTVL.